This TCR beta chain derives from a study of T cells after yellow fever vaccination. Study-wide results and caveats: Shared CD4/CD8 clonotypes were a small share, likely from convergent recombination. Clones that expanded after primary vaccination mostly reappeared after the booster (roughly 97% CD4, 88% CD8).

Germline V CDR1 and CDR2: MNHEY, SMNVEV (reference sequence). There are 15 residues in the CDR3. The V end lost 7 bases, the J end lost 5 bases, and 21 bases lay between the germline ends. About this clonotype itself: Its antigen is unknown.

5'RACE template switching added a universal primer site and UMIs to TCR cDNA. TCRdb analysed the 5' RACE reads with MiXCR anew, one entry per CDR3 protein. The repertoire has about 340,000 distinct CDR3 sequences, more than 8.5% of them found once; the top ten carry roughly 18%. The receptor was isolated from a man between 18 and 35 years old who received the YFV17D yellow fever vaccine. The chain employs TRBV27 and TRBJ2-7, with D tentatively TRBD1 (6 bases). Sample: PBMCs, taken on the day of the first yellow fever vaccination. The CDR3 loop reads CASTPEGGWADEQYF. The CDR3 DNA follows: TGTGCCAGCACCCCCGAAGGGGGATGGGCGGACGAGCAGTACTTC.